This TCR beta chain was captured in a study of cytomegalovirus exposure and HLA in healthy donors (dated by TCRdb to 2016 to 2017). Describing the broader study: An earlier analysis of 587 of the donors reported about 280 Gb of sequence data and around 100 million unique TCR beta sequences obtained from approximately 180 million T cells. A later analysis re-analyzed previously published TCR beta repertoires from roughly 600 donors and added high-resolution HLA genotyping to study TCR occurrence patterns. The study used immunosequencing to profile the T cell repertoires of under 700 subjects and linked those repertoires to cytomegalovirus serostatus. HLA typing covered class I and class II loci at four-digit resolution. Typing coverage varied by locus: roughly 620-640 donors for A, B, C, DRB1 and DQB1; approximately 500 for DQA1; more than 600 for DPA1; approximately 490 for DPB1. Every repertoire in the discovery cohort had been generated on one and the same sequencing platform. A later genetic analysis took genome-wide SNP genotypes for about 65% of the roughly 670 donors and used that subset as a discovery cohort. Roughly 300 gigabases of sequencing data and roughly 90 million unique TCR sequences were included in an early release covering about 700 HLA-typed donors. Donor age, sex, ethnicity and CMV serostatus were compiled together with the repertoire data. The study aimed to test whether cataloging public T cell receptors could reveal signatures of past pathogen exposure. High-throughput TCR immunosequencing, statistical association of individual TCRs with disease status, and machine learning were combined to predict cytomegalovirus infection status. Across some 400 genotyped donors of the cohort, an average of roughly 250,000 unique TCR beta nucleotide sequences per donor were sequenced, and roughly a sixth of those sequences were non-productive. In an earlier analysis of 500 to 650 of the donors, high-throughput TCR beta sequencing was used to judge whether each TCR beta V gene segment behaved as functional or pseudogenic. A few DR-DQ haplotypes were treated as single units for association and clustering because of strong linkage in the cohort. The genetic ancestry cluster associated with self-reported Caucasian donors included over 65% of the 398 genotyped donors. Along with the roughly 610-subject first cohort, a separate validation cohort of over 90 different subjects was used. Rather than drawing on any new phenotypic data, the later analysis identified candidate immune exposures from TCR beta sequences and the way those sequences occurred across donors.

Library construction relied on the immunoSEQ multiplex PCR assay. The multiplex PCR relied on a mix of 60 forward primers for TCR Vbeta segments and 13 reverse primers for TCR Jbeta segments. Amplification of the CDR3 region of rearranged TCR beta genes was performed with a multiplex PCR assay on genomic DNA. On the Illumina HiSeq System, the amplified TCR beta libraries were sequenced as 87-base-pair reads. The original pipeline was this. In a later analysis, roughly 80 million unique TCR beta chains were counted across the approximately 670 repertoires, and approximately 9.9 million of these chains were shared by at least two donors. To remove PCR and sequencing errors, raw reads were error-corrected and collapsed into unique sequences using a nearest-neighbor algorithm that merged closely related sequences. V, D and J gene segments were assigned by aligning CDR3 sequences to IMGT reference sequences. For a sequence to be retained, a match of at least six nucleotides to both a V gene segment and a J gene segment was required. Rearrangements were classified as productive when the CDR3 lacked stop codons and remained in frame with V and J, and all other rearrangements were classified as non-productive. Following IMGT convention, CDR3 was defined as the stretch from the second conserved V-encoded cysteine up to the conserved J-encoded phenylalanine. The earlier analysis of 500 to 600 of the donors excluded sequences that lacked an unambiguous match to a single V gene segment. In an earlier analysis of about 590 of the donors, a V segment was called functional when productive rearrangements were above 56.7%, and segregating when the standard deviation between donors exceeded 5%. A statistical classification framework was developed to diagnose cytomegalovirus status using the catalog of TCR beta chain sequences. In a later analysis, TCR nucleotide sequences were compared against IMGT/GENE-DB human TR gene sequences so that V and J genes could be assigned. In a later analysis, CDR3 sequences and most-parsimonious VDJ recombination scenarios were assigned using the TCRdist pipeline. A later analysis defined each TCR beta chain by its CDR3 amino acid sequence plus V-gene family, and excluded reads lacking a unique V-gene family. In a later analysis, 450 to 600 highly shared, low-generation-probability nucleotide sequences were removed to address suspected cross-contamination and a sequencing artifact. A later analysis calculated a clonal expansion index for each public chain from normalized within-repertoire ranks of inferred template counts. In a later analysis, generation probabilities were computed with a VDJ recombination model fitted to out-of-frame rearrangements, and the resulting probabilities were checked against IGoR. A later analysis scored TCR-TCR, TCR-HLA and TCR-CMV co-occurrence with hypergeometric tests, applying a repertoire-size bias correction to TCR pairs. A later analysis estimated false discovery rates by permuting HLA or CMV assignments 20 times. A later analysis grouped co-occurring TCRs with DBSCAN, adding TCRdist sequence similarity when clustering within HLA-allele-positive subsets. Repertoires with fewer than 30,000 or more than 120,000 public chains, plus five repertoires with anomalous nucleotide sharing, were excluded from co-occurrence clustering. TCRdb limited this immuneACCESS table to in-frame rearrangements with V and J called. A share of clones is missing; checked studies link under half to unresolved V genes, and the rest is unexplained. V, J and clone size are taken as reported in that table, and D and trimming were inferred from the DNA itself. This sample lists some 200,000 clones; roughly a tenth were detected once. Clones ranked in the top ten supply 1% to 1.5% of the sample.

What the work shows at the level of the full study, not this receptor alone: Only TCR beta chains were sequenced in this cohort, and the absence of alpha or paired-chain data limited detectable features. When HLA alleles, especially DR and DQ, strongly co-occurred, TCR associations were difficult to assign to individual alleles. A later analysis reported that several top co-occurrence clusters appeared linked to parvovirus B19, influenza, CMV and Epstein-Barr virus. The sequencing pipeline was judged likely to have produced a cluster of highly shared sequence variants as a technical artifact. The classifier was reported to diagnose cytomegalovirus status with high specificity and sensitivity in both the original and validation cohorts. In vitro tests confirmed that a few of the cytomegalovirus-associated TCR beta chains recognize cytomegalovirus antigens. Because HLA typing was missing for some donors at each locus, association tests included only the typed subset. In an earlier analysis of approximately 590 of the donors, most TCR beta V segments appeared in productive rearrangements about 90% or about 30% of the time, broadly matching IMGT annotations. Compared with the approximately 670-donor mean, donors in an Asian-associated ancestry cluster had fewer N-insertions in productive TCRs, according to a later genetic analysis. A later analysis found that most CMV-associated TCR beta chains appeared HLA-restricted, with HLA associations seemingly driven largely by CMV exposure. About 17 rarely observed V segments, including chromosome 9 orphons, were excluded from the earlier analysis of approximately 600 of the donors because counts were too low. Most TCR sequences were observed very rarely across donors, whereas some public TCRs were present in many individuals. Compared with equally common non-associated chains, HLA-associated TCR beta chains in a later analysis were more clonally expanded and had lower generation probabilities. The study listed 164 TCR beta chains as associated with cytomegalovirus. In a later analysis, TCR association rates were found to vary across HLA loci, with the most associated TCRs seen for DRB1 alleles and the fewest for HLA-C alleles. Correlated functional status among segregating V segments might be attributable to linkage disequilibrium, but an unknown experimental factor could not be ruled out. A later analysis associated about 17,000 TCR beta sequences with specific HLA alleles at a false discovery rate of 0.05. CMV serostatus was the only immune exposure information available for the cohort. In a later genetic analysis, a missense DCLRE1C variant was associated with V-gene and J-gene trimming of TCR beta chains, and the association was replicated in an independent cohort. Sequencing depth was assumed to be roughly uniform across donors in the presence/absence analyses, though that assumption may not hold. The 87-base-pair reads could not distinguish some IMGT-functional V segments, including TRBV6-2 and TRBV6-3, so those segments were excluded. A further reported finding was that TCR beta sequences accurately predicted the HLA-A and HLA-B alleles for most subjects in the first cohort. The authors suggested that the approach could potentially be extended to other disease states and immunological phenotypes.

The CDR3 starts with the cysteine, ends with the phenylalanine, and has 15 residues. Kept here is only the CDR3 DNA, which spans 45 bases and is read in frame from base 1. Between the V and J ends, shortened by 4 bases and 5 bases respectively, the junction contains 17 bases. The germline V gene gives CDR1 as SGHTA and CDR2 as FQGNSA. In total, about 650 healthy bone marrow donors made up the cohort. Cohort members were all nominally healthy when sampled, although unrecorded immune exposures were likely present. The donor was CMV seropositive and belonged to the group of a few hundred seropositive cohort members. Every donor gave a peripheral blood sample, and the peripheral blood mononuclear cells from that sample were used for TCR beta sequencing. Genomic DNA was extracted from the blood cell samples with the Qiagen DNeasy Blood Extraction Kit. In its sample, this clone was seen a few times. There is no known antigen for this receptor. No base quality values were provided; no much bigger clone lies one nucleotide off.

The rearranged segments are TRBV7-2 and TRBJ2-5, and the D gene may be TRBD2, 5 bases matching. The sequenced sample consisted of PBMCs. The TCR originated in a woman in her 30s in good health and CMV-seropositive. DNA sequence: TGTGCCAGCAGCTCGGGGAACGGGGTGCGGGAGACCCAGTACTTC. It codes for CASSSGNGVRETQYF.